This record covers a single TCR beta chain. Its specificity is not known. Running of the assay took place at deep level. In the authors' methods: Filtering of immunoSEQ junctional sequences could not match full-length read filtering. Assay: immunoSEQ multiplex PCR; the TCRdb copy retains only in-frame clones and omits some. V, J and clone size are those of that table, while D and trimming were read from the DNA. The sample holds around 1.1 million clones; 70% to 80% are singletons and the top ten take 0.55% to 0.7%. From CD4+ cells came CD45RA+ naive and CD45RA-negative memory subsets. The data derive from a study of shared clonotypes between healthy human individuals. Findings and caveats of the study: Sampling covered nothing but blood. Tissue TCR repertoires likely differ from those found in blood.

CDR1 and CDR2 from the germline V gene are SGHTA and FQGTGA. CDR3 size: 16 residues. Trimming shortened V by 1 base and J by 2 bases, and 14 bases separated the two germline ends. Material: memory CD4+ T cells from PBMCs. The subset is: CD45RA-negative fraction. The V and J genes are TRBV7-3 and TRBJ2-5; D unresolved. This clonotype was obtained from a man aged 18 to 30 in good health. Some clones in this sample may be carry-over from other donors' samples. The CDR3 nucleotides are TGTGCCAGCAGCTTAAATGCCTGGGGATTACAAGAGACCCAGTACTTC. Encoded protein: CASSLNAWGLQETQYF.